One sample yielded the 3 T cell receptor beta chains listed below, sequenced in a study of blood T cell repertoires in COVID-19. Produced via immunoSEQ multiplex PCR; TCRdb's table is partial and in-frame only. Of roughly 190,000 clones detected, 86% appear once; the ten largest clones hold 9.5% to 12%. Material: peripheral blood. These receptors were collected from a woman aged 60-75 years with COVID-19, enrolled during active disease.

The rearrangement links TRBV9 to TRBJ2-1; 7 bases map to TRBD2. Trimming took 2 bases from V and 5 from J; bases not matched to a gene: 7. The CDR3 is made up of 15 amino acids. Germline V gives CDR1 SGDLS, CDR2 YYNGEE. CDR3 nucleotides: TGTGCCAGCAGCGTTAGACTAGCTGCCAACAATGAGCAGTTCTTC. This gives the protein CASSVRLAANNEQFF. The variable domain in full, completed from reference TRBV9 and TRBJ2-1, reads DSGVTQTPKHLITATGQRVTLRCSPRSGDLSVYWYQQSLDQGLQFLIQYYNGEERAKGNILERFSAQQFPDLHSELNLSSLELGDSALYFCASSVRLAANNEQFFGPGTRLTVL.

In DNA form, the CDR3 reads TGTGCCAGCAGCCAAGTACAGGGGATTGGGAACATTCAGTACTTC. Translated, it gives CASSQVQGIGNIQYF. This chain joins TRBV14 and TRBJ2-4, with TRBD1 matching over 7 bases. Unmatched junction bases numbered 7, after V lost 1 base and J lost 7 bases. The germline V gene encodes CDR1 SGHDN and CDR2 FVKESK. The CDR3 runs 15 residues.

This clone was observed at least ten times. The chain carries TRBV10-2 and TRBJ1-1; 11 positions match TRBD1. Germline V gene data show CDR1 as WSHSY and CDR2 as SAAADI. The ends lost 4 bases at V and 0 bases at J; junction bases unmatched: 10. The CDR3 sequence is 18 residues long. This chain's CDR3 is CASSASGQGVTMNTEAFF. CDR3 nucleotide sequence: TGCGCCAGCAGTGCGTCGGGACAGGGGGTTACTATGAACACTGAAGCTTTCTTT.